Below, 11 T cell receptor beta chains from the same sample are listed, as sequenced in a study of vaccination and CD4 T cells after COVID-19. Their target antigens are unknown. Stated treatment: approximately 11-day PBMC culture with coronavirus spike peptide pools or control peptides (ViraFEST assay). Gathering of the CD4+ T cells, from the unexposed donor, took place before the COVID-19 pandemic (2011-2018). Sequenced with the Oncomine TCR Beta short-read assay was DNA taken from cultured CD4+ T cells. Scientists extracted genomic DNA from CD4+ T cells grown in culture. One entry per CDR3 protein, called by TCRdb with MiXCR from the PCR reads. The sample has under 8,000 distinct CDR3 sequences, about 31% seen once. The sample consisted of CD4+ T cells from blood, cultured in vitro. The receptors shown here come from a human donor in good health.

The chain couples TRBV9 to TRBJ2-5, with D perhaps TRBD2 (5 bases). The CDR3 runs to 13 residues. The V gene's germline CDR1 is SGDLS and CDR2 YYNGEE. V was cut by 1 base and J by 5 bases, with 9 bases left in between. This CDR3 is CASSVNPGETQYF. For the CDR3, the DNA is TGTGCCAGCAGCGTAAACCCGGGGGAGACCCAGTACTTC.

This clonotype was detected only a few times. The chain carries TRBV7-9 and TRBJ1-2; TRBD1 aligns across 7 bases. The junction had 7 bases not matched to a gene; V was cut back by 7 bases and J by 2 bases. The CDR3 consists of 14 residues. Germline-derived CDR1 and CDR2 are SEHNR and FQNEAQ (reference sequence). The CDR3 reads CASTPDRDNYGYTF. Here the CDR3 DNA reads TGTGCCAGCACCCCCGACAGGGACAACTATGGCTACACCTTC.

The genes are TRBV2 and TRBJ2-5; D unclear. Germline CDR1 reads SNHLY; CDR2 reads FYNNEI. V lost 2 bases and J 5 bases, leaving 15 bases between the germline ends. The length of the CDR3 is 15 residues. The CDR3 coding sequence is TGTGCCAGCAGTGAAAGGTCGTCGGGTAGGGAGACCCAGTACTTC. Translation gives CASSERSSGRETQYF.

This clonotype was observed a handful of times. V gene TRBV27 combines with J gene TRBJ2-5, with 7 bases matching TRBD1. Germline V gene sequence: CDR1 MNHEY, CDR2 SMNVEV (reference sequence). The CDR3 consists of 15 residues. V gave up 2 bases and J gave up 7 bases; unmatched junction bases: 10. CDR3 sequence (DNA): TGTGCCAGCAGTTTAAGTTTCGGGACAGTGGGGACCCAGTACTTC. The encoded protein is CASSLSFGTVGTQYF.

The CDR3 nucleotides read TGTGCCAGCAGGGCTACAGGGGCACAGGAGCCCCAGCATTTT. It is translated as CASRATGAQEPQHF. The gene calls are TRBV25-1 and TRBJ1-5, with 7 positions matching TRBD1. Germline loops: CDR1 MGHDK, CDR2 SYGVNS. V lost 6 bases and J lost 8; bases outside the gene matches: 10. The CDR3 is 14 amino acids.

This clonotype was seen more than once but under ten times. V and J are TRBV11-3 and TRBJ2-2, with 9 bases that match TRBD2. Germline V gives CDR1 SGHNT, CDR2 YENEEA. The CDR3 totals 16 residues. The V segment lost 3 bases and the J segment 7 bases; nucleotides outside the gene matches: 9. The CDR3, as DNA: TGTGCCAGCAGCTTGACGGCGGGAGGGCCAAACGGGGAGCTGTTTTTT. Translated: CASSLTAGGPNGELFF.

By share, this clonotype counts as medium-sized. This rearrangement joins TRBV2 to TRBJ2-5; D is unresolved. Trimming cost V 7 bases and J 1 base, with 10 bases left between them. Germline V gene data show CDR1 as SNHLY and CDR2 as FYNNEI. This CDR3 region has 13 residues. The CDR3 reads CASMWRPQETQYF. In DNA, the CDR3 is TGTGCCAGCATGTGGCGGCCCCAAGAGACCCAGTACTTC. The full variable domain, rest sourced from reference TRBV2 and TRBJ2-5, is EPEVTQTPSHQVTQMGQEVILRCVPISNHLYFYWYRQILGQKVEFLVSFYNNEISEKSEIFDDQFSVERPDGSNFTLKIRSTKLEDSAMYFCASMWRPQETQYFGPGTRLLVL.

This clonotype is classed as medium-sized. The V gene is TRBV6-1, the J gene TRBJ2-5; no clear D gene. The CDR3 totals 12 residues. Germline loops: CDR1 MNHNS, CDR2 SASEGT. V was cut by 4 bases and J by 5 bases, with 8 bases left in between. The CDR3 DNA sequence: TGTGCCAGCAGTGGTGTGCAGGAGACCCAGTACTTC. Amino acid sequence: CASSGVQETQYF.

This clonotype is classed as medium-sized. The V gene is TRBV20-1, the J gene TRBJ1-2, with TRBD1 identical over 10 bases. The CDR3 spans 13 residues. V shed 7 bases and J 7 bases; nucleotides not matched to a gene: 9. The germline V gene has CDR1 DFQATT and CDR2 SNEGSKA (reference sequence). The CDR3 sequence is CSDVDRGEGGYTF. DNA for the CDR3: TGCAGTGATGTGGACAGGGGGGAAGGTGGCTACACCTTC.

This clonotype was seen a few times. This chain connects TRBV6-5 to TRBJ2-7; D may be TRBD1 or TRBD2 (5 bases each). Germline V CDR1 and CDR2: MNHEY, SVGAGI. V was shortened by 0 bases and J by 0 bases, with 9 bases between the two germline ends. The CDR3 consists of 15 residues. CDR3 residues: CASSYSRGRSYEQYF. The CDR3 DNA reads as TGTGCCAGCAGTTACTCGAGGGGCCGCTCCTACGAGCAGTACTTC.

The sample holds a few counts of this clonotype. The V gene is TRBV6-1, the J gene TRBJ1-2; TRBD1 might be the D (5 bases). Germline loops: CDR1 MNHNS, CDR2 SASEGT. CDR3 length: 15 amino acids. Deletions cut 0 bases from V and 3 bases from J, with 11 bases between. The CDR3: CASSEAGTNYYGYTF. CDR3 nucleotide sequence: TGTGCCAGCAGTGAAGCAGGGACGAACTACTATGGCTACACCTTC.